Listed below are T cell receptor beta chains from one sample, sequenced in a study of blood T cell repertoires in COVID-19. The protocol was immunoSEQ multiplex PCR, while the TCRdb copy is restricted to in-frame clones and leaves out a portion. The sample holds more than 200,000 clones; approximately 80% are singletons and the top ten take roughly 4.5%. The sequencing sample was made of PBMCs or T cells enriched from blood (not recorded which). These receptor sequences come from a man aged 25 to 40 with acute COVID-19. Both conserved end residues are part of each CDR3. A row's size may be missing; if present it is once, few, many or a size class.

cdr3_aa | clone_size | v_call
CATRDSYYEQYF | - | TRBV19
CASSQDRGEQYF | - | TRBV14
CARRKKGQGFQRNTGELFF | - | TRBV5-3
CSVHDRSSYNSPLHF | - | TRBV29-1
CASSLGGPNTEAFF | few | TRBV7-9
CASSPGGPEAFF | - | TRBV27
CASRIGTLAGNTIYF | - | TRBV6-5
CASSQELLGQGGNEQFF | - | TRBV4-2
CASSEATGNYEQYF | - | TRBV6-1
CASSRLVRDNEQFF | - | TRBV6-5
CASSLSVGGNTEAFF | - | TRBV7-2
CASSFKGRADTEAFF | - | TRBV27
CASSFSSNTEAFF | - | TRBV27
CASSFRLAGGPNEQFF | - | TRBV7-6
CASRSRTGTDNYGYTF | - | TRBV19
CASSNWGGGRETQYF | once | TRBV19
CASSQHSGNTIYF | few | TRBV3-1/TRBV3-2
CASSSGTGGEKLFF | - | TRBV7-9
CASSLRTDPTDTQYF | - | TRBV5-1
CASSLDRDRGRNQPQHF | - | TRBV7-9
CATSPGQISNQPQHF | - | TRBV19
CASSVGNYGYTF | - | TRBV2
CASSTRPRQGHGYTF | - | TRBV19
CASSLGDSSYNEQFF | - | TRBV7-9
CASSYSAANYGYTF | - | TRBV6-5
CASSQESSFSYNEQFF | - | TRBV3-1/TRBV3-2
CATSGKVYETQYF | - | TRBV15
CASSPWGEALHF | - | TRBV6-5
CASSYGHVTGELFF | - | TRBV6-5
CASTAGTGGYTEAFF | - | TRBV5-6
CASSLQVSYGYTF | - | TRBV5-1
CASRTGGVSPLHF | - | TRBV6-5
CASSLGRVNYEQYF | - | TRBV6-5
CASSQGTGDIAGYTF | - | TRBV3-1/TRBV3-2
CASSLGTGDSNQPQHF | - | TRBV7-9
CASNLDPRTVLYEQYF | - | TRBV2
CASSQETGGNTEAFF | - | TRBV14
CASRIQLDYEQFF | - | TRBV12-3/TRBV12-4
CASSLARDSNQPQHF | few | TRBV6-5
CASSLLTSYEQYF | - | TRBV5-1
CASSYMGLAGTDTQYF | - | TRBV6-5
CASSVGTTPNYGYTF | - | TRBV9
CASSLGTGNQPQHF | once | TRBV18
CASSRTLLGGTEAFF | once | TRBV6-5
CASSYFASYQPQHF | - | TRBV6-2/TRBV6-3
CASSQAGLALGEQYF | - | TRBV2
CSVVQGTAYEQYF | - | TRBV29-1
CASSNEGGGRFTF | once | TRBV11-1
CASSTQGLGNSPLHF | - | TRBV6-5
CASSESLNEAFF | - | TRBV10-2
CASSQLQREQYF | - | TRBV14
CASSQDRSSSTDTQYF | few | TRBV4-1
CAWQGFTEAFF | - | TRBV30
CASSMEREAPWTNEKLFF | - | TRBV19
CASSETSGGVYEQFF | - | TRBV7-2
CASTQGGPDTQYF | once | TRBV25-1
CATSPLPRDTEAFF | - | TRBV19
CASSIDRGNQPQHF | - | TRBV19
CASSRDRANGYTF | - | TRBV9
CASSYSLAGGPQTQYF | - | TRBV13